The clone carrying this T cell receptor beta chain turned up a few times. This sample is drawn from a study of blood T cell repertoires in COVID-19. Study information: Acute and convalescent COVID-19 samples came from the United States, Italy and Spain. The analysed material was cDNA or gDNA that came from T cells, B-cell-depleted T cells, or PBMCs.

Data came from immunoSEQ multiplex PCR; TCRdb stores just in-frame clones and leaves some out. Of over 200,000 clones in the sample, 85% to 90% were seen once. V was clipped by 5 bases and J by 5 bases; unmatched bases: 8. This CDR3 spans 14 amino acids. The germline V gene encodes CDR1 SNHLY and CDR2 FYNNEI. This clonotype was sampled from a woman between 25 and 40 years old with acute COVID-19. The chain has TRBV2 and TRBJ1-1; 7 bases map to TRBD1. The sequenced sample consisted of PBMCs or T cells enriched from blood (not recorded which). The CDR3 here is CASSPTGVGTEAFF. The CDR3 coding sequence is TGTGCCAGCAGTCCTACAGGGGTCGGGACTGAAGCTTTCTTT.